The T cell receptor beta chain under discussion was sequenced for a study of blood T cell repertoires in COVID-19. The V gene's germline CDR1 is SNHLY and CDR2 FYNNEI. After removal of 6 bases from V and 7 bases from J, the junction contained 9 bases not matched to a gene. The CDR3 length is 15 residues. This clone was seen just once. The method was immunoSEQ multiplex PCR; TCRdb's version includes in-frame clones alone and lacks a portion of them. The sample records fewer than 400,000 clones, just under 90% being singletons. The sequence was collected from a woman under 40 who had recovered from COVID-19. What was sequenced was PBMCs or T cells enriched from blood (not recorded which). The chain uses TRBV2 and TRBJ1-4; 9 nucleotides line up with TRBD1. The CDR3 DNA sequence: TGTGCCAGCAGCCCGGGACAGGGTATTAGTGAAAAACTGTTTTTT. Its protein is CASSPGQGISEKLFF. Full variable domain (missing parts from reference TRBV2 and TRBJ1-4): EPEVTQTPSHQVTQMGQEVILRCVPISNHLYFYWYRQILGQKVEFLVSFYNNEISEKSEIFDDQFSVERPDGSNFTLKIRSTKLEDSAMYFCASSPGQGISEKLFFGSGTQLSVL.